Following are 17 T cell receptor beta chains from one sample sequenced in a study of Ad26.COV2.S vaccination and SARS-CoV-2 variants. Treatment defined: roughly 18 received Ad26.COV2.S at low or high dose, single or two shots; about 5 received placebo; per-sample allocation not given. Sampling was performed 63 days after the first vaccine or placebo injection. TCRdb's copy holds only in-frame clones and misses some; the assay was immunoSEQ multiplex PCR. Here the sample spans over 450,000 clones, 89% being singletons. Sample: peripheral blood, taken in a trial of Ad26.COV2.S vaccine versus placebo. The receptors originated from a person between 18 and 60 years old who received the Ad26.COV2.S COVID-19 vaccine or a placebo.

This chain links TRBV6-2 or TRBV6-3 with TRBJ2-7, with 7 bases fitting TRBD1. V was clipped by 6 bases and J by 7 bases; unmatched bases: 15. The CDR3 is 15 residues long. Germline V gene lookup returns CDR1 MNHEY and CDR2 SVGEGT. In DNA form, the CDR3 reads TGTGCCAGCAGCCTCCGGGACAGCCGGACGAGGGAGCAGTACTTC. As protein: CASSLRDSRTREQYF.

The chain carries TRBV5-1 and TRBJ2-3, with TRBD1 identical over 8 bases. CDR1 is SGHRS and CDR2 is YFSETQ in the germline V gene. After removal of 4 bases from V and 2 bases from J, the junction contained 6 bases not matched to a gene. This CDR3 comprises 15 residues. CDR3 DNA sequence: TGCGCCAGCAGCACGACAGGGGAGGTCACAGATACGCAGTATTTT. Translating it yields CASSTTGEVTDTQYF. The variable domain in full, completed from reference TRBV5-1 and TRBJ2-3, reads KAGVTQTPRYLIKTRGQQVTLSCSPISGHRSVSWYQQTPGQGLQFLFEYFSETQRNKGNFPGRFSGRQFSNSRSEMNVSTLELGDSALYLCASSTTGEVTDTQYFGPGTRLTVL.

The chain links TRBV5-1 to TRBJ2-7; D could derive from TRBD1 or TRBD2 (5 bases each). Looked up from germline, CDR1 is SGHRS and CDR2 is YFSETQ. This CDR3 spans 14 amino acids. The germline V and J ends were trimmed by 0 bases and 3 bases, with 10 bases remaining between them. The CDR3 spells CASSLGGTLYEQYF. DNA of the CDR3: TGCGCCAGCAGCTTGGGGGGGACCCTCTACGAGCAGTACTTC. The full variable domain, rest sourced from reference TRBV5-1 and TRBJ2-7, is KAGVTQTPRYLIKTRGQQVTLSCSPISGHRSVSWYQQTPGQGLQFLFEYFSETQRNKGNFPGRFSGRQFSNSRSEMNVSTLELGDSALYLCASSLGGTLYEQYFGPGTRLTVT.

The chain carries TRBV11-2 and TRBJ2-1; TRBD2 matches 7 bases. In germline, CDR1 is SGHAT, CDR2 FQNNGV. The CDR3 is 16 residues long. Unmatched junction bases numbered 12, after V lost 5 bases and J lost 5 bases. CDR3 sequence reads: CASSQNPGLGHNEQFF. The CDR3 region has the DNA TGTGCCAGCAGCCAAAACCCTGGACTAGGGCACAATGAGCAGTTCTTC.

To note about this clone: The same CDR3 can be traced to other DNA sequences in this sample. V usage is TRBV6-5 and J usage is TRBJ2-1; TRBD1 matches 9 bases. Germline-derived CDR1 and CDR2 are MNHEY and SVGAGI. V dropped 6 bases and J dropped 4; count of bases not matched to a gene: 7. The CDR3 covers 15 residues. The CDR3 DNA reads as TGTGCCAGCAGCTACGACAGGGGGTCATACAATGAGCAGTTCTTC. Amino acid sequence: CASSYDRGSYNEQFF.

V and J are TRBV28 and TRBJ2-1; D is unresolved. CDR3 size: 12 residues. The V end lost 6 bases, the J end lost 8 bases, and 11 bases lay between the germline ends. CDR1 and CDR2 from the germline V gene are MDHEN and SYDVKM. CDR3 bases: TGTGCCAGCAGCCCGCTTCCCCATGAGCAGTTCTTC. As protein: CASSPLPHEQFF.

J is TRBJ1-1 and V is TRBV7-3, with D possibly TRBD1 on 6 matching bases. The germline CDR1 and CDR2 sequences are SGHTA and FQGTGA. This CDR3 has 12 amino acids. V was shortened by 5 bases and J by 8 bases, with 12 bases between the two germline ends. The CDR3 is CASSVRGGEAFF. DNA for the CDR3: TGTGCCAGCAGCGTCAGAGGGGGGGAAGCTTTCTTT.

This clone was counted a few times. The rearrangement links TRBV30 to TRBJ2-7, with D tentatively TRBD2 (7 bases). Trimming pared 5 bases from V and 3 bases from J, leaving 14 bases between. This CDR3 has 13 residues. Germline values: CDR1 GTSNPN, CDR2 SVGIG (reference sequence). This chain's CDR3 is CAWARGGSYEQYF. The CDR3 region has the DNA TGTGCCTGGGCTAGGGGGGGGAGCTACGAGCAGTACTTC.

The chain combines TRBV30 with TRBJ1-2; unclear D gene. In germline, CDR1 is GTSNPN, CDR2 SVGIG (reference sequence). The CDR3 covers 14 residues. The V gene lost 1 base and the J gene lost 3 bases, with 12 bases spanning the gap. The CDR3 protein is CAWSAPLGYYGYTF. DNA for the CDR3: TGTGCCTGGAGTGCCCCTCTCGGCTACTATGGCTACACCTTC. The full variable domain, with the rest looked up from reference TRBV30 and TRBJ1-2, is SQTIHQWPATLVQPVGSPLSLECTVEGTSNPNLYWYRQAAGRGLQLLFYSVGIGQISSEVPQNLSASRPQDRQFILSSKKLLLSDSGFYLCAWSAPLGYYGYTFGSGTRLTVV.

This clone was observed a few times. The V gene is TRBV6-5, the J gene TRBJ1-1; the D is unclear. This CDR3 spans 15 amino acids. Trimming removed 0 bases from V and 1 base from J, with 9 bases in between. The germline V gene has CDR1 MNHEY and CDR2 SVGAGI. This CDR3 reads CASSYSWQANTEAFF. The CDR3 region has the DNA TGTGCCAGCAGTTACTCGTGGCAGGCGAACACTGAAGCTTTCTTT.

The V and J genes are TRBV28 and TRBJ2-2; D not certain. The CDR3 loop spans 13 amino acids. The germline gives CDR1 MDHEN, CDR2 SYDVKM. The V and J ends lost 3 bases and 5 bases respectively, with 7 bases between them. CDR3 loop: CASSFMRTGELFF. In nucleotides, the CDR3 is TGTGCCAGCAGTTTTATGAGGACCGGGGAGCTGTTTTTT.

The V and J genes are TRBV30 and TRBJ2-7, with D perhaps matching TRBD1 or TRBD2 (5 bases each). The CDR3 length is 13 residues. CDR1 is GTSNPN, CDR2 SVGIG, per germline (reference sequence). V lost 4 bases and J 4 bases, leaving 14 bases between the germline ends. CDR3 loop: CAWNLGARYEQYF. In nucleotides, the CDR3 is TGTGCCTGGAATCTCGGGGCGAGGTACGAGCAGTACTTC.

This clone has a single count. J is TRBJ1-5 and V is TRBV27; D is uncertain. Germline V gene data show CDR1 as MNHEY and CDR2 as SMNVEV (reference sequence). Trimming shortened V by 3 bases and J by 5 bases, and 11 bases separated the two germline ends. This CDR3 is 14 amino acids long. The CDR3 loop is CASSLGWQDQPQHF. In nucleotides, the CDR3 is TGTGCCAGCAGTTTGGGTTGGCAGGATCAGCCCCAGCATTTT.

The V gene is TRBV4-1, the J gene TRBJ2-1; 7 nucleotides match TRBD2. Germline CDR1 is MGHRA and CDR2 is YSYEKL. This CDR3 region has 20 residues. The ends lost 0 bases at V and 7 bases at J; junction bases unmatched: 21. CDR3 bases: TGCGCCAGCAGCCAAGATCCCGGGAGTAGTACTAGCGTAGGTTGGAATGAGCAGTTCTTC. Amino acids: CASSQDPGSSTSVGWNEQFF.

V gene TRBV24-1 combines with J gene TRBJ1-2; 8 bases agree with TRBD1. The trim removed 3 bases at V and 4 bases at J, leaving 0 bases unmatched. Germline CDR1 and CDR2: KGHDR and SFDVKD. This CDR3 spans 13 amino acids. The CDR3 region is CATSDGTGYGYTF. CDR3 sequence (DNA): TGTGCCACCAGTGATGGGACAGGCTATGGCTACACCTTC.

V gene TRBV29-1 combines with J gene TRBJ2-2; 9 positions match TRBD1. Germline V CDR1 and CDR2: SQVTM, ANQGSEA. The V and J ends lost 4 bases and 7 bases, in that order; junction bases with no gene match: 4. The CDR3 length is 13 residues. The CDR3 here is CSVGGTGSGELFF. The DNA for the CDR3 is TGCAGCGTTGGAGGGACAGGGAGCGGGGAGCTGTTTTTT.

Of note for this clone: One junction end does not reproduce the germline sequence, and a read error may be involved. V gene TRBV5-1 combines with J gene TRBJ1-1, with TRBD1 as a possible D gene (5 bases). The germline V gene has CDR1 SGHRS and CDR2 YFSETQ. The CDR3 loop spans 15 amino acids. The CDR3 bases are TGCGCCAGCAGCTTTTATCCGGGGGGGAACGCTGAAGCTTTCTTT. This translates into CASSFYPGGNAEAFF.